The 13 T cell receptor beta chains below were found in one sample sequenced in a study of response to subunit inactivated influenza vaccine. TCRdb independently ran MiXCR on the RT-PCR reads; one entry per CDR3 protein. In the table there are around 520,000 distinct CDR3 sequences, about 12% of which are singletons. Source: PBMCs from blood, taken on the day of vaccination. These receptors all stem from a man over 45 who received an inactivated influenza vaccine.

This chain links TRBV5-1 with TRBJ1-2; maybe TRBD1 (5 bases). Germline CDR1 reads SGHRS; CDR2 reads YFSETQ. The CDR3 has 16 amino acids. V lost 0 bases and J 4 bases, leaving 16 bases between the germline ends. The CDR3 nucleotides read TGCGCCAGCAGCTTGGAGGGGACCCCGACCCTCTATGGCTACACCTTC. Encoded protein: CASSLEGTPTLYGYTF. The whole variable domain, remainder taken from reference TRBV5-1 and TRBJ1-2, is KAGVTQTPRYLIKTRGQQVTLSCSPISGHRSVSWYQQTPGQGLQFLFEYFSETQRNKGNFPGRFSGRQFSNSRSEMNVSTLELGDSALYLCASSLEGTPTLYGYTFGSGTRLTVV.

A few counts support this clonotype. This CDR3 reads CASGLAGYEQYF. In DNA form, the CDR3 reads TGTGCCAGTGGACTAGCGGGTTACGAGCAGTACTTC. The chain uses TRBV6-2 or TRBV6-3 and TRBJ2-7; 11 bases align to TRBD2. This CDR3 has 12 residues. Germline V CDR1 and CDR2: MNHEY, SVGEGT. The ends lost 9 bases at V and 4 bases at J; junction bases unmatched: 2.

The rearrangement uses TRBV7-2 and TRBJ2-7; the match to TRBD2 covers 10 bases. The CDR3 is 14 residues long. J lost 5 bases, V lost 4 bases, and 5 bases had no gene match. Germline V gene sequence: CDR1 SGHTA, CDR2 FQGNSA. The CDR3 DNA is TGTGCCAGCAGCTCGCTAGCGGGGGCGGACGAGCAGTACTTC. This encodes CASSSLAGADEQYF.

This clonotype was recorded a few times. The chain employs TRBV4-1 and TRBJ2-1; 10 positions agree with TRBD1. This CDR3 has 17 residues. V was clipped by 2 bases and J by 2 bases; unmatched bases: 6. CDR1 MGHRA and CDR2 YSYEKL come from the germline V gene. In DNA, the CDR3 is TGCGCCAGCAGCCAACCGGGACAGGGGAGGCCCTACAATGAGCAGTTCTTC. Its protein is CASSQPGQGRPYNEQFF.

This chain joins TRBV7-9 and TRBJ2-2, with TRBD1 matching 8 bases. Unmatched junction bases numbered 9, after V lost 8 bases and J lost 7 bases. The germline V gene has CDR1 SEHNR and CDR2 FQNEAQ (reference sequence). The CDR3 is 14 residues long. The CDR3 is CASWVQGVGGELFF. CDR3 coding DNA: TGTGCCAGCTGGGTACAGGGGGTCGGCGGGGAGCTGTTTTTT.

This clonotype was counted a few times. V is TRBV9 and J is TRBJ2-3; TRBD1 is a possible D gene (6 bases). Germline assignment: CDR1 SGDLS and CDR2 YYNGEE. The CDR3 contains 13 residues. V lost 3 bases and J lost 5, with 10 bases in between. The CDR3, as DNA: TGTGCCAGCAGCGCCCTAGGGGGAGATACGCAGTATTTT. Protein: CASSALGGDTQYF.

This clonotype was detected only a few times. The chain is built from TRBV7-9 and TRBJ1-6; the D gene is possibly TRBD1 (6 bases). V was pared by 4 bases and J by 11 bases, with 12 bases between. Per germline, CDR1 SEHNR and CDR2 FQNEAQ (reference sequence). The CDR3 contains 13 residues. The CDR3 spells CASSSGTFTPLHF. The DNA of the CDR3 is TGTGCCAGCAGCTCCGGGACATTCACACCCCTCCACTTT.

This clonotype was seen repeatedly, ten times or more. The genes are TRBV4-1 and TRBJ2-5, with TRBD1 identical over 10 bases. This CDR3 is built from 15 residues. Germline V gives CDR1 MGHRA, CDR2 YSYEKL. V was clipped by 5 bases and J by 2 bases; unmatched bases: 5. CDR3 DNA: TGCGCCAGCAGCAGCCGGGACAGGGGACAAGAGACCCAGTACTTC. As protein: CASSSRDRGQETQYF.

The chain is built from TRBV9 and TRBJ2-2; 12 positions agree with TRBD2. V lost 3 bases and J lost 0; bases outside the gene matches: 3. Germline V gives CDR1 SGDLS, CDR2 YYNGEE. There are 17 residues in the CDR3. As DNA, the CDR3 is TGTGCCAGCAGCGCGACTAGCGGGGGTACGAACACCGGGGAGCTGTTTTTT. This gives the protein CASSATSGGTNTGELFF.

In its sample, this clonotype was seen a few times. The gene calls are TRBV29-1 and TRBJ2-7, with 7 bases fitting TRBD1. The CDR3 is 12 amino acids. Germline CDR1 is SQVTM and CDR2 is ANQGSEA. The V gene end was trimmed by 6 bases and the J gene end by 2 bases; junction bases not matched to a gene: 4. The CDR3, as DNA: TGCAGCGTGGGACAGTCGCCCTACGAGCAGTACTTC. This translates into CSVGQSPYEQYF.

This clonotype was recorded a few times. V and J are TRBV5-1 and TRBJ2-7; D is ambiguous. The CDR3 is 15 amino acids. CDR1 is SGHRS, CDR2 YFSETQ, per germline. The V end was cut by 4 bases, the J end by 0 bases, with 14 bases between. Here the CDR3 reads CASSVGGVLSYEQYF. In DNA form, the CDR3 reads TGCGCCAGCAGCGTCGGTGGTGTGCTCTCCTACGAGCAGTACTTC. The full variable domain, its missing parts supplied by reference TRBV5-1 and TRBJ2-7, is KAGVTQTPRYLIKTRGQQVTLSCSPISGHRSVSWYQQTPGQGLQFLFEYFSETQRNKGNFPGRFSGRQFSNSRSEMNVSTLELGDSALYLCASSVGGVLSYEQYFGPGTRLTVT.

This clonotype was found many times. This chain links TRBV6-2 or TRBV6-3 with TRBJ2-1, with TRBD1 as a possible D gene (6 bases). The CDR3 is made up of 20 amino acids. Trimming stripped 6 bases from V and 0 bases from J, with 27 bases between. Per the germline V gene, CDR1 is MNHEY and CDR2 is SVGEGT. The CDR3 loop reads CASSRLGNRDKTFSYNEQFF. Written as DNA, the CDR3 is TGTGCCAGCAGCCGACTGGGAAACCGGGACAAAACTTTCTCCTACAATGAGCAGTTCTTC.

This clonotype was observed a handful of times. The genes are TRBV19 and TRBJ2-3, with D possibly matching TRBD2 (6 bases). V lost 3 bases to trimming and J lost 1 base, with 11 bases between them. Germline V gives CDR1 LNHDA, CDR2 SQIVND (reference sequence). The CDR3 loop spans 15 amino acids. CDR3 amino acids: CASSITSKGTDTQYF. The CDR3 DNA follows: TGTGCCAGTAGTATTACTAGCAAGGGCACAGATACGCAGTATTTT. The variable domain in full, with the rest retrieved from reference TRBV19 and TRBJ2-3, is DGGITQSPKYLFRKEGQNVTLSCEQNLNHDAMYWYRQDPGQGLRLIYYSQIVNDFQKGDIAEGYSVSREKKESFPLTVTSAQKNPTAFYLCASSITSKGTDTQYFGPGTRLTVL.